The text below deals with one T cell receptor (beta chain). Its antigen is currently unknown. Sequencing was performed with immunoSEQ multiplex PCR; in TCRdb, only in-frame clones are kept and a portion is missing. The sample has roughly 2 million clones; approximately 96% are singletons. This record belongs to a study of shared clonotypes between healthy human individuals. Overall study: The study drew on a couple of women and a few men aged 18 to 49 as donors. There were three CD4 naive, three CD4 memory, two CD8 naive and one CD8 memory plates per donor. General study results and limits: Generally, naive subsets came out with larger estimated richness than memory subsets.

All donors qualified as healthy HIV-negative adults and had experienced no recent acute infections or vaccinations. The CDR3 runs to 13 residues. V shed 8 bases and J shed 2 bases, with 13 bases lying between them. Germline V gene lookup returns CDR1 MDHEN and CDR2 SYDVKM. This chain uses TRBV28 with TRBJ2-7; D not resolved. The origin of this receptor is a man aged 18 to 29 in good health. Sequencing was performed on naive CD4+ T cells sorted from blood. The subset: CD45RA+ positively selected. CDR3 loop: CASAPPRPYEQYF. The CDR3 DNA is TGTGCCAGCGCCCCCCCGCGGCCCTACGAGCAGTACTTC.